This TCR beta chain is from a study of blood T cell repertoires in COVID-19. About the study: Samples taken during acute and convalescent COVID-19 were collected in the United States, Italy and Spain. PBMCs, B-cell-depleted T cells, or T cells provided the cDNA or gDNA that made up the material.

The germline gives CDR1 SGDLS, CDR2 YYNGEE. V trimming: 3 bases; J trimming: 12 bases; junction bases outside the gene matches: 12. The CDR3 covers 14 residues. Original handling: Estimated nucleated cell counts came from reference gene primer amplification. The method was immunoSEQ multiplex PCR; TCRdb's version includes in-frame clones alone and lacks a portion of them. Clone size and the V and J calls come from that table; the DNA yielded D and trimming. This sample yields roughly 30,000 clones, of which about three quarters are seen a single time; 20% to 25% belongs to the top ten. This TCR was recovered from a boy under 10 years old with active or convalescent COVID-19. The chain links TRBV9 to TRBJ1-1, with 9 bases identical to TRBD1. The specimen sequenced was peripheral blood. In DNA, the CDR3 is TGTGCCAGCAGCGGAACCCCCGGGACAGGGATGACTTTCTTT. Translation gives CASSGTPGTGMTFF.